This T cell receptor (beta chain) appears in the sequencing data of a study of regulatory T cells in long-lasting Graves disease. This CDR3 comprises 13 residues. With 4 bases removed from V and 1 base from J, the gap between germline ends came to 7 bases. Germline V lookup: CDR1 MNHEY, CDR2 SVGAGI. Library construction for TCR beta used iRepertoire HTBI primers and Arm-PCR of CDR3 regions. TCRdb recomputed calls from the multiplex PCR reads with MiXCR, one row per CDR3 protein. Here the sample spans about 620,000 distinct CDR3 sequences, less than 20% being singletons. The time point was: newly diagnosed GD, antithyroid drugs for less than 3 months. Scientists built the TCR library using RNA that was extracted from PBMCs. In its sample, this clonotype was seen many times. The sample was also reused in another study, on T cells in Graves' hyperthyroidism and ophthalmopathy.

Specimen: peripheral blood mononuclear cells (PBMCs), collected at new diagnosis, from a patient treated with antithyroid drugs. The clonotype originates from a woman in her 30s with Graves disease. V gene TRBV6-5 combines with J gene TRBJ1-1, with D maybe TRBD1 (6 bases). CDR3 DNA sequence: TGTGCCAGCAGTTGGGGACAGAACACTGAAGCTTTCTTT. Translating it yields CASSWGQNTEAFF.